These T cell receptor beta chains were read from a single sample in a study of blood T cell repertoires in COVID-19. Some clones are missing from TCRdb's copy, which holds only in-frame ones; the method was immunoSEQ multiplex PCR. The sample gives around 300,000 clones, 70% to 90% of which show up once; roughly 4% is in the top ten. Material: peripheral blood. All receptors derive from a woman between 50 and 59 years old with active or convalescent COVID-19. Both conserved end residues are part of each CDR3. A D gene is named only where the DNA matches it firmly. The size of a clone is reported for some rows only, either as once, few or many, or as a class for expanded clones.

clone_size: .; d_call: .; v_call: TRBV6-6; j_call: TRBJ1-4; cdr3_nt: TGTGCCAGCAGTTATGCCATAACATCGATTAATGAAAAACTGTTTTTT; cdr3_aa: CASSYAITSINEKLFF
clone_size: few; d_call: TRBD1; v_call: TRBV10-3; j_call: TRBJ2-3; cdr3_nt: TGTGCCACGGGCAGGGGGAGCACAGATACGCAGTATTTT; cdr3_aa: CATGRGSTDTQYF
clone_size: many; d_call: .; v_call: TRBV6-2/TRBV6-3; j_call: TRBJ2-7; cdr3_nt: TGTGCCAGCAGTTACAGTAACAGGGAATTCGAGCAGTACTTC; cdr3_aa: CASSYSNREFEQYF
clone_size: .; d_call: TRBD1; v_call: TRBV6-2/TRBV6-3; j_call: TRBJ2-3; cdr3_nt: TGTGCCAGCAGCAGGACAGGGCAACGCACAGATACGCAGTATTTT; cdr3_aa: CASSRTGQRTDTQYF
clone_size: .; d_call: .; v_call: TRBV18; j_call: TRBJ2-1; cdr3_nt: TGTGCCAGCTCCCCGGTCGCCTACAATGAGCAGTTCTTC; cdr3_aa: CASSPVAYNEQFF
clone_size: once; d_call: .; v_call: TRBV30; j_call: TRBJ2-7; cdr3_nt: TGTGCCTGGAGTGTACAGCTCTTGGTTTCCTACGAGCAGTACTTC; cdr3_aa: CAWSVQLLVSYEQYF
clone_size: .; d_call: .; v_call: TRBV7-2; j_call: TRBJ2-1; cdr3_nt: TGTGCCAGCAGCTTAGCCCTCGGAGGTAGCTCCTACAATGAGCAGTTCTTC; cdr3_aa: CASSLALGGSSYNEQFF
clone_size: .; d_call: TRBD2; v_call: TRBV7-6; j_call: TRBJ2-3; cdr3_nt: TGTGCCAGCAGTCGGACTAGCGGGGAGGCAGATACGCAGTATTTT; cdr3_aa: CASSRTSGEADTQYF
clone_size: .; d_call: .; v_call: TRBV3-1/TRBV3-2; j_call: TRBJ1-3; cdr3_nt: TGTGCCAGCAGCCAGTCGAACAGGGTTGGAAACACCATATATTTT; cdr3_aa: CASSQSNRVGNTIYF
clone_size: .; d_call: .; v_call: TRBV27; j_call: TRBJ2-5; cdr3_nt: TGTGCCAGCCGACAACAAGAGACCCAGTACTTC; cdr3_aa: CASRQQETQYF
clone_size: .; d_call: .; v_call: TRBV6-1; j_call: TRBJ2-5; cdr3_nt: TGTGCCAGCAGTGAAAGGGGGACCCAGTACTTC; cdr3_aa: CASSERGTQYF
clone_size: .; d_call: .; v_call: TRBV3-1/TRBV3-2; j_call: TRBJ1-1; cdr3_nt: TGTGCCAGCAGCGGAGAGGGGGAGGGAGCTTTCTTT; cdr3_aa: CASSGEGEGAFF
clone_size: .; d_call: .; v_call: TRBV6-6; j_call: TRBJ1-4; cdr3_nt: TGTGCCAGCAGTTACGGGCGCGAAAAACTGTTTTTT; cdr3_aa: CASSYGREKLFF
clone_size: .; d_call: .; v_call: TRBV9; j_call: TRBJ2-2; cdr3_nt: TGTGCCAGCAGCGTAGGTGTCGGGGGGCAAACCGGGGAGCTGTTTTTT; cdr3_aa: CASSVGVGGQTGELFF
clone_size: .; d_call: TRBD1; v_call: TRBV28; j_call: TRBJ2-7; cdr3_nt: TGTGCCAGCAGTTCCTTACTTAATGGACAGGGGGCCAACGAGCAGTACTTC; cdr3_aa: CASSSLLNGQGANEQYF
clone_size: .; d_call: TRBD1; v_call: TRBV6-5; j_call: TRBJ2-3; cdr3_nt: TGTGCCAGCAGCAGGACAGGGCAGCAAGCTACGCAGTATTTT; cdr3_aa: CASSRTGQQATQYF